The present T cell receptor (beta chain) was sequenced within a study of T cells in localized non-small cell lung cancer. The length of the CDR3 is 14 residues. Trimming removed 5 bases at V and 4 bases at J, with 12 bases between. Germline V gene data show CDR1 as MNHGY and CDR2 as SAAAGT. As regards this clone: Its antigen is still unknown.

Study-wide points: Appearance in adjacent lung was seen for a median roughly 50 of the top 100 tumor clones.

Sequencing was performed with immunoSEQ multiplex PCR; in TCRdb, only in-frame clones are kept and a portion is missing. In the table there are over 3,500 clones, around 25% of which are singletons. The sequence derives from a woman aged 35-75 years with stage I lung adenocarcinoma. Material: lung tumor tissue, obtained before any cancer treatment. This sequence joins TRBV6-8 and TRBJ2-1; D remains ambiguous. The CDR3 region is CASSGRYSYNEQFF. CDR3 nucleotides: TGTGCCAGCAGTGGCCGATACTCATACAATGAGCAGTTCTTC.